This T cell receptor (beta chain) comes out of a study of vaccination and CD4 T cells after COVID-19 (dated by TCRdb to between 2021 and 2024). For the wider study: Every convalescent patient had a positive nasal swab PCR test for SARS-CoV-2, with mild disease in eight to ten patients and severe disease in one. The convalescent cohort included six males and four females, with two Hispanic individuals, seven Caucasians, two Asians and one multiracial person. Each participant got two doses of either the Pfizer-BioNTech BNT162b2 vaccine (n=8) or the Moderna mRNA-1273 vaccine (n=2). Post-COVID blood samples from convalescent patients were collected a median of approximately 93 days after diagnosis, with a range of about 35 to 161 days. Post-vaccine blood samples were taken a median of around 77 days after the second vaccine dose, with a range of about 13 to 250 days. A few convalescent patients were sampled both early after vaccination (day 14) and late after vaccination (days 161 to 241). In 10 COVID-19 convalescent patients and a handful of infection-naive healthy vaccine recipients, the spike-specific CD4+ TCR repertoire before mRNA vaccination was compared with the repertoire after mRNA vaccination.

CDR1 LNHNV and CDR2 YYDKDF are derived from the germline V gene (reference sequence). From V the trimming removes 4 bases and from J it removes 6 bases, while the gene matches leave 5 bases of the junction unaccounted for. From the cysteine through the phenylalanine, the CDR3 covers 14 amino acids. The kept DNA is CDR3 alone, 42 bases in frame from the first base. What the research found in general, with its limitations: Relatively few convalescent patients were included in the study, and early timepoints after natural infection were not analyzed. Among convalescent patients, a median roughly 90% of the SARS-CoV-2-reactive clones seen after vaccination appeared only after vaccination, which suggests priming specific to the vaccine. The median count of SARS-CoV-2-reactive clonotypes went up from approximately 22 after infection to some 38 after vaccination, although the change was not significant. Nearly all vaccine-specific clones in convalescent patients (304 of 307) were mono-reactive for SARS-CoV-2 spike rather than cross-reactive with common cold coronaviruses.

In the case of this clonotype: Its antigen target is currently unknown. No clone much larger than this one lies a single base away; base qualities are absent.

Libraries were built with PCR. Reads for this sample came from an Illumina iSeq 100. The original methods were these. Non-productive sequences were removed, and CDR3s not starting with C, not ending with F or W, or shorter than 7 amino acids were discarded. Levenshtein distances (stringdist) and unrooted phylogenetic trees (ape) in R version 3.6.1 were used to assess CDR3 homology. The raw public data were reprocessed by TCRdb itself: fastp quality trimming at Q25, MiXCR clonotype calling, in-frame beta chains only. Every entry covers one CDR3 protein and lists the most common genes and DNA from its rows. The V and J calls follow TCRdb's processing rather than the paper's. A total of under 30,000 distinct CDR3 sequences appear in this sample, about 49% of them only once. Jointly, the top ten make up 5.8% of the sample. Taken with the paper, the label for time point translates to: late sampling 161 to 241 days after vaccination in a few convalescent patients. The convalescent patients' positive SARS-CoV-2 PCR tests fell between March and December 2020, which was before the Alpha, Beta and Delta variants emerged in the United States. PBMCs were separated from whole blood using Ficoll-Paque Plus gradient centrifugation and then either used fresh or cryopreserved at -140C.

The TCR sequence derives from a human donor who had recovered from COVID-19. The specimen comprised CD4+ T cells from blood, sampled about 7 months after SARS-CoV-2 vaccination. Recombination linked TRBV15 to TRBJ1-5; 8 central nucleotides agree with TRBD1. CDR3 sequence: CATSIGQGGQPQHF. The DNA is as follows: TGTGCCACCAGCATAGGACAGGGCGGTCAGCCCCAGCATTTT.